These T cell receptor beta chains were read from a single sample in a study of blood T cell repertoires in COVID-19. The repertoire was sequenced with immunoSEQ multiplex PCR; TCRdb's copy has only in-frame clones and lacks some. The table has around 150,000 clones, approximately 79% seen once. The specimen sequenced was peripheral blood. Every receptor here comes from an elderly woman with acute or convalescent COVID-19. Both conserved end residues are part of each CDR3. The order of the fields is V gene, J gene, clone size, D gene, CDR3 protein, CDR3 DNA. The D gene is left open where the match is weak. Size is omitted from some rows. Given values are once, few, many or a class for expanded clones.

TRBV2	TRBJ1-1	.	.	CASKGKSGWNTEAFF	TGTGCCAGCAAGGGAAAGTCGGGGTGGAACACTGAAGCTTTCTTT
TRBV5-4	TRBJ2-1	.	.	CASSTGNNEQFF	TGTGCCAGCAGCACAGGGAATAATGAGCAGTTCTTC
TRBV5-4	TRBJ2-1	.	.	CASSLGSQVSSYNEQFF	TGTGCCAGCAGCTTGGGCTCCCAAGTGAGCTCCTACAATGAGCAGTTCTTC
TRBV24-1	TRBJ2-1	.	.	CATSDPRGLLINEQFF	TGTGCCACCAGTGATCCCAGGGGCCTGTTGATTAATGAGCAGTTCTTC
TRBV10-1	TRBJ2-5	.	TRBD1	CASSPGTGFETQYF	TGCGCCAGCAGTCCCGGGACAGGGTTCGAGACCCAGTACTTC
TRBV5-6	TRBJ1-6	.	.	CASSLVRGSYNSPLHF	TGTGCCAGCAGCTTGGTTAGGGGCTCCTATAATTCACCCCTCCACTTT
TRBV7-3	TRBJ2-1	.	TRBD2	CASSSTGTRGNEQFF	TGTGCCAGCAGTTCCACCGGGACTAGGGGCAATGAGCAGTTCTTC
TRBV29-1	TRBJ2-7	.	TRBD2	CSVCAPGLPYEQYF	TGCAGCGTGTGCGCCCCGGGACTACCTTACGAGCAGTACTTC
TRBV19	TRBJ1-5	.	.	CATAPGHSNQPQHF	TGTGCCACTGCGCCGGGACACAGCAATCAGCCCCAGCATTTT
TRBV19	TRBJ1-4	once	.	CASSISFGQSVNEKLFF	TGTGCCAGTAGTATAAGTTTCGGACAGAGTGTTAATGAAAAACTGTTTTTT
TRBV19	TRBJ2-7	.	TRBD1	CASSTGVHSYEQYF	TGTGCCAGTAGCACAGGGGTCCACTCCTACGAGCAGTACTTC
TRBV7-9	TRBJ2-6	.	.	CASSFAVKANVLTF	TGTGCCAGCAGCTTCGCAGTAAAAGCCAACGTCCTGACTTTC
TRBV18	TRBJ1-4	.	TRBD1	CASSPKTGGTNEKLFF	TGTGCCAGCTCACCGAAAACAGGGGGAACTAATGAAAAACTGTTTTTT
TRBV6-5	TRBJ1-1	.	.	CASYSTGTEAFF	TGTGCCAGCTATAGTACAGGCACTGAAGCTTTCTTT
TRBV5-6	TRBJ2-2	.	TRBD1	CASSTPGQGNTGELFF	TGTGCCAGCAGCACCCCGGGACAGGGGAACACCGGGGAGCTGTTTTTT
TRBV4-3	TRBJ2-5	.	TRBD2	CASSQGGAGGHQETQYF	TGCGCCAGCAGCCAAGGGGGTGCGGGGGGACACCAAGAGACCCAGTACTTC
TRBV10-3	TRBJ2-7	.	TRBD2	CARGEREDGEQYF	TGTGCGCGAGGCGAGCGGGAGGACGGCGAGCAGTACTTC
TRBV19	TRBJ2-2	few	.	CASSIGQNTGELFF	TGTGCCAGTAGTATAGGGCAGAACACCGGGGAGCTGTTTTTT
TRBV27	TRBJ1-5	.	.	CASSQQGANQPQHF	TGTGCCAGCAGTCAACAGGGCGCCAATCAGCCCCAGCATTTT
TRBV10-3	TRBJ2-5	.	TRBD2	CAISEIAGGETQYF	TGTGCCATCAGTGAGATAGCGGGAGGGGAGACCCAGTACTTC
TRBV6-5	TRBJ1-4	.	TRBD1	CASSYRGQGQEKLFF	TGTGCCAGCAGTTACAGGGGACAGGGGCAGGAAAAACTGTTTTTT
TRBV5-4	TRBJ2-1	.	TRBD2	CASSPGGVLSSYNEQFF	TGTGCCAGCAGCCCTGGGGGGGTTTTAAGCTCCTACAATGAGCAGTTCTTC
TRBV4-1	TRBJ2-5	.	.	CASSQDLNFPQETQYF	TGCGCCAGCAGCCAAGATCTGAACTTCCCCCAAGAGACCCAGTACTTC
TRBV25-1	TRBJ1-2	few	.	CASSAGFGYTF	TGTGCCAGCAGTGCAGGGTTCGGCTACACCTTC
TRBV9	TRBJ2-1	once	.	CASSVGVLYNEQFF	TGTGCCAGCAGCGTAGGAGTCCTTTACAATGAGCAGTTCTTC
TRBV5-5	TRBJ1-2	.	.	CASSLGMSQGRGYTF	TGTGCCAGCAGCTTGGGGATGTCCCAGGGTAGGGGCTACACCTTC
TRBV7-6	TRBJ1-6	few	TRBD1	CASSATGALNSPLHF	TGTGCCAGCAGCGCAACAGGGGCATTAAATTCACCCCTCCACTTT
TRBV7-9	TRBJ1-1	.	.	CASSLSQGSTEAFF	TGTGCCAGCAGCTTAAGTCAGGGGAGCACTGAAGCTTTCTTT
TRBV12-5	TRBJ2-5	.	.	CASGFQRETQYF	TGTGCTAGTGGTTTCCAGCGAGAGACCCAGTACTTC
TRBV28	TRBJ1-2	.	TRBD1	CATRDRGNYGYTF	TGTGCCACTAGGGACAGGGGTAACTATGGCTACACCTTC
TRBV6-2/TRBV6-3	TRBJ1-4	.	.	CASSYRATNEKLFF	TGTGCCAGCAGTTACCGTGCAACTAATGAAAAACTGTTTTTT
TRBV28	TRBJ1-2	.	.	CASSLTGDDGYTF	TGTGCCAGCAGTTTGACGGGGGATGATGGCTACACCTTC
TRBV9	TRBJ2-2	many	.	CASSVVKPRSGGELFF	TGTGCCAGCAGCGTAGTTAAGCCCCGATCCGGGGGGGAGCTGTTTTTT
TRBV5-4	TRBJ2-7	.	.	CASSLKTAFSYEQYF	TGTGCCAGCAGCTTGAAGACAGCCTTCTCCTACGAGCAGTACTTC